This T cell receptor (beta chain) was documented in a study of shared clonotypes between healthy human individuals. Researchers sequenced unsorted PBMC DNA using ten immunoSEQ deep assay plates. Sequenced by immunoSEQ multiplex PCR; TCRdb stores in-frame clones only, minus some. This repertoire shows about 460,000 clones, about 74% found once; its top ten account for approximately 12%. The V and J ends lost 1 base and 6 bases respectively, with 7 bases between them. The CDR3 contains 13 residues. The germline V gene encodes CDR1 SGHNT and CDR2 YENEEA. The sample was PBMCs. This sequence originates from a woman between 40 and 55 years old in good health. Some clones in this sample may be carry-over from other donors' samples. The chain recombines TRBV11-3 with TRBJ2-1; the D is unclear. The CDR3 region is CASSLGEANEQFF. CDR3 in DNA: TGTGCCAGCAGCTTAGGAGAGGCCAATGAGCAGTTCTTC.